Listed below are T cell receptor beta chains from one sample, sequenced in a study of shared clonotypes between healthy human individuals. Repertoires were generated with immunoSEQ multiplex PCR, while TCRdb's copy carries only in-frame clones and drops some. The sample shows about 1 million clones, 75% of them seen only once. The sequenced material came from memory CD4+ T cells sorted from blood. All receptors derive from a man between 18 and 35 years old in good health. Both conserved end residues are part of each CDR3. A D gene is named only where the DNA matches it firmly. The size of a clone is reported for some rows only, either as once, few or many, or as a class for expanded clones.

J gene: TRBJ1-1
V gene: TRBV28
clone size: .
D gene: .
CDR3 DNA: TGTGCCAGCAGTTTACCAACGAACACTGAAGCTTTCTTT
CDR3 protein: CASSLPTNTEAFF

J gene: TRBJ1-1
V gene: TRBV29-1
clone size: few
D gene: .
CDR3 DNA: TGCAGCGTGAGGCCGGCGATGGAAGCTTTCTTT
CDR3 protein: CSVRPAMEAFF

J gene: TRBJ2-1
V gene: TRBV4-3
clone size: few
D gene: .
CDR3 DNA: TGCGCCAGCAGCCTTACTTACCCGCCAAATGAGCAGTTCTTC
CDR3 protein: CASSLTYPPNEQFF

J gene: TRBJ1-2
V gene: TRBV11-3
clone size: .
D gene: TRBD1
CDR3 DNA: TGTGCCAGCAGCTTAGAACAGGGGAGAGGCTACACCTTC
CDR3 protein: CASSLEQGRGYTF

J gene: TRBJ1-6
V gene: TRBV19
clone size: .
D gene: .
CDR3 DNA: TGTGCCAGTAGTATGAGGACAATGGGCGGATTCGGCTCCTATAATTCACCCCTCCACTTT
CDR3 protein: CASSMRTMGGFGSYNSPLHF

J gene: TRBJ2-3
V gene: TRBV7-3
clone size: .
D gene: TRBD1
CDR3 DNA: TGTGCCAGCAGCCGCGGGACAGGGGGCACTAGTACCGGAGATACGCAGTATTTT
CDR3 protein: CASSRGTGGTSTGDTQYF

J gene: TRBJ2-1
V gene: TRBV6-1
clone size: .
D gene: TRBD1
CDR3 DNA: TGTGCCAGCACCACGCAGAGGGGGCGCGGGAATGAGCAGTTCTTC
CDR3 protein: CASTTQRGRGNEQFF

J gene: TRBJ1-2
V gene: TRBV25-1
clone size: .
D gene: TRBD1
CDR3 DNA: TGTGCCAGCAGCCCCTTAACCCCATTACAGGGGGCGGATGGCTACACCTTC
CDR3 protein: CASSPLTPLQGADGYTF

J gene: TRBJ2-7
V gene: TRBV2
clone size: .
D gene: .
CDR3 DNA: TGTGCCAGCGGGGGGAGGAGGAACGCCGCCGAGCAGTACTTC
CDR3 protein: CASGGRRNAAEQYF

J gene: TRBJ2-2
V gene: TRBV5-1
clone size: .
D gene: .
CDR3 DNA: TGCGCCAGCAGCTTGGAAGGGTTAAGCACCGGGGAGCTGTTTTTT
CDR3 protein: CASSLEGLSTGELFF

J gene: TRBJ2-7
V gene: TRBV7-9
clone size: .
D gene: .
CDR3 DNA: TGTGCCAGCAGCTTAGGTGTCGGCAGAGCCGAGCAGTACTTC
CDR3 protein: CASSLGVGRAEQYF

J gene: TRBJ2-7
V gene: TRBV5-5
clone size: .
D gene: .
CDR3 DNA: TGTGCCAGCAGCTCCAGGGGTAGCTCCTACGAGCAGTACTTC
CDR3 protein: CASSSRGSSYEQYF

J gene: TRBJ2-5
V gene: TRBV18
clone size: .
D gene: .
CDR3 DNA: TGTGCCAGCTCACCCATTAGGGGAGAGACCCAGTACTTC
CDR3 protein: CASSPIRGETQYF

J gene: TRBJ1-6
V gene: TRBV19
clone size: .
D gene: TRBD1
CDR3 DNA: TGTGCCAGTAGTATCCGGACAGGTACCCTCCACTTT
CDR3 protein: CASSIRTGTLHF

J gene: TRBJ1-3
V gene: TRBV30
clone size: .
D gene: .
CDR3 DNA: TGTGCCTGGAGTTATAGTAGCGGTTTGGGAAACACCATATATTTT
CDR3 protein: CAWSYSSGLGNTIYF

J gene: TRBJ2-1
V gene: TRBV30
clone size: .
D gene: TRBD2
CDR3 DNA: TGTGCCTGGACCGCTAGCGGGACTTCCTACAATGAGCAGTTCTTC
CDR3 protein: CAWTASGTSYNEQFF

J gene: TRBJ1-2
V gene: TRBV10-1
clone size: .
D gene: TRBD1
CDR3 DNA: TGCGCCAGCAGTGCGGACAGGGAGAACGGCTACACCTTC
CDR3 protein: CASSADRENGYTF

J gene: TRBJ2-1
V gene: TRBV7-8
clone size: .
D gene: .
CDR3 DNA: TGTGCCAGCAGCTTTACCAATGAGCAGTTCTTC
CDR3 protein: CASSFTNEQFF

J gene: TRBJ2-7
V gene: TRBV5-1
clone size: .
D gene: TRBD1
CDR3 DNA: TGCGCCAGCAGCTTGGTAGGGGGCAGTACCTACGAGCAGTACTTC
CDR3 protein: CASSLVGGSTYEQYF

J gene: TRBJ1-1
V gene: TRBV6-6
clone size: .
D gene: .
CDR3 DNA: TGTGCCAGCAGTTACTCCAACCTGAACACTGAAGCTTTCTTT
CDR3 protein: CASSYSNLNTEAFF